Sequencing of this T cell receptor beta chain was carried out in a study of OX40 agonist ivuxolimab in advanced cancers. Findings and caveats of the study: At 0.1 to 3.0 mg/kg, clonal expansion of CD4+ and CD8+ blood T cells had occurred by week 6.

The J segment lost 3 bases and the V segment lost 0 bases, leaving 12 bases of the junction unmatched. This CDR3 spans 18 amino acids. Germline CDR1 and CDR2: SGHKS and YYEKEE (reference sequence). Turning to this clone: The antigen remains unidentified.

Method: immunoSEQ multiplex PCR; TCRdb's copy keeps in-frame clones and lacks some. The sample consists of 75,000 to 95,000 clones, approximately 86% of them appearing once. The sequences come from CD4+ or CD8+ T cells sorted from blood, collected in a trial of the OX40 agonist ivuxolimab. The sequence was collected from an adult with an advanced solid tumor such as melanoma, head and neck, liver or kidney cancer. The chain recombines TRBV5-5 with TRBJ1-3, with TRBD1 matching 7 bases. Written as DNA, the CDR3 is TGTGCCAGCAGCTTGGCCCCCCGACAGGGTGGTGGTGGAAACACCATATATTTT. It encodes CASSLAPRQGGGGNTIYF. Full variable domain (missing parts from reference TRBV5-5 and TRBJ1-3): DAGVTQSPTHLIKTRGQQVTLRCSPISGHKSVSWYQQVLGQGPQFIFQYYEKEERGRGNFPDRFSARQFPNYSSELNVNALLLGDSALYLCASSLAPRQGGGGNTIYFGEGSWLTVV.